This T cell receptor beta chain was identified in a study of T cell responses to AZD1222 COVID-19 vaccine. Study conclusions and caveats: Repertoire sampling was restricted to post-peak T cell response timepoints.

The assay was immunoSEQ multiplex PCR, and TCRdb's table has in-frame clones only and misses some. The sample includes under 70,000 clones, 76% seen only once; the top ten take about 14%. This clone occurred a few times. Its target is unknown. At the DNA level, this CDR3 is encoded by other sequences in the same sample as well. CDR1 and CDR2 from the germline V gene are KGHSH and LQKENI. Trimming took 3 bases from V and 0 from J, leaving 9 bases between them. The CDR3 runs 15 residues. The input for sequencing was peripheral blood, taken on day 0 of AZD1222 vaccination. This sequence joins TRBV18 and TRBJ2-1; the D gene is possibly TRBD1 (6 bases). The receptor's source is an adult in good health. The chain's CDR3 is CASSPQDSSYNEQFF. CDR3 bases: TGTGCCAGCTCACCTCAGGACAGCTCCTACAATGAGCAGTTCTTC.